The T cell receptor beta chain described here comes from a study of blood T cells in healthy people across ages. The authors ran a second PCR of about 6 to 11 cycles using a sample-barcoded 5' primer and a J-beta primer mix. All cDNA molecules were each tagged by a template-switch adaptor with 12 random nucleotides. A single record per CDR3 protein comes from TCRdb applying MiXCR to the 5' RACE reads. The sample includes around 870,000 distinct CDR3 sequences, less than 35% of them seen just once. The study isolated at least 7 million PBMCs from each sample. Extractions gave at least 5.5 micrograms of total RNA per sample. Between the trimmed V and J ends, which lost 1 base and 6 bases, there was a span of 7 bases. This CDR3 spans 13 amino acids. From germline, CDR1 is SGHAT and CDR2 FQNNGV. This clonotype was observed many times. Its antigen remains unidentified. Whole-study results and caveats: Roughly linearly, TCR beta diversity per million T cells fell as age increased.

This receptor was obtained from an elderly woman in good health. The rearrangement links TRBV11-2 to TRBJ2-1, with D uncertain. The sequenced sample was blood. The CDR3 reads CASSLGRANEQFF. CDR3 sequence (DNA): TGTGCCAGCAGCTTAGGCCGAGCCAATGAGCAGTTCTTC.